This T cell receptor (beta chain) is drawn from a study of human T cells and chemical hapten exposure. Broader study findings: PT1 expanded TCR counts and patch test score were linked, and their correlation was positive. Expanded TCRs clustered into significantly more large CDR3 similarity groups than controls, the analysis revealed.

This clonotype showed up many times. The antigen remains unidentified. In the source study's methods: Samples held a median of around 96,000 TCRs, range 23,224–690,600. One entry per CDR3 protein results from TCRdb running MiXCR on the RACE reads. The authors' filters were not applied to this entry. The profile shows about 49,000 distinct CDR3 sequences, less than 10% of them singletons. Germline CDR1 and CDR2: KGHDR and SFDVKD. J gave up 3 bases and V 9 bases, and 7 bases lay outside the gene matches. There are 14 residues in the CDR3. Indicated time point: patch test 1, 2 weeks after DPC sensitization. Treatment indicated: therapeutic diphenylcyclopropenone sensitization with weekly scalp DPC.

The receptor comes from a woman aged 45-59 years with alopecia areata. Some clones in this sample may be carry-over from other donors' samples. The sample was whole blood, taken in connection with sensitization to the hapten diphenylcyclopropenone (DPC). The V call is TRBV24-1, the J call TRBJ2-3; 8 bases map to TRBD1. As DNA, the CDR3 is TGTGCCACCCTGGACAGGGTGGATACAGATACGCAGTATTTT. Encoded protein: CATLDRVDTDTQYF.